These 21 T cell receptor beta chains share one sample of origin, sequenced in a study of T cell changes during pregnancy in multiple sclerosis. TCRdb's table, derived via immunoSEQ multiplex PCR, lists solely in-frame clones and lacks some. The sample includes fewer than 85,000 clones, around nine tenths of them seen just once. Sequences were derived from peripheral blood, sampled in the first trimester of pregnancy. Receptors were obtained from a female donor in good health, enrolled as a control in a pregnancy study.

The chain uses TRBV4-2 and TRBJ2-3, with 7 nucleotides matching TRBD2. Germline V gene lookup returns CDR1 LGHNA and CDR2 YNFKEQ. V shed 3 bases and J 4 bases; nucleotides not matched to a gene: 28. This CDR3 is 22 amino acids long. This CDR3 is CASSQGLSGSGRAWANADTQYF. In DNA, the CDR3 is TGTGCCAGCAGCCAGGGTCTATCAGGGAGTGGGAGGGCCTGGGCGAACGCAGATACGCAGTATTTT.

The genes are TRBV2 and TRBJ2-1; 9 positions agree with TRBD2. Trimming removed 5 bases from V and 6 bases from J; junction bases left unmatched: 5. The CDR3 is 14 residues long. Germline-derived CDR1 and CDR2 are SNHLY and FYNNEI. The CDR3 reads CASSSGRLINEQFF. CDR3 in DNA: TGTGCCAGCAGTAGCGGGAGGCTCATCAATGAGCAGTTCTTC.

The chain recombines TRBV4-1 with TRBJ2-7; D might be TRBD2 (6 bases). V was clipped by 0 bases and J by 0 bases, with 9 bases between them. CDR3 length equals 15 residues. CDR1 is MGHRA, CDR2 YSYEKL, per germline. CDR3 sequence reads: CASSQDPSASYEQYF. For the CDR3, the DNA is TGCGCCAGCAGCCAAGATCCTAGCGCCTCCTACGAGCAGTACTTC.

The chain carries TRBV5-5 and TRBJ2-7; TRBD1 matches at 8 bases. The germline V gene has CDR1 SGHKS and CDR2 YYEKEE (reference sequence). Trimming took 0 bases from V and 3 from J; bases not matched to a gene: 2. CDR3 length: 14 residues. CDR3 nucleotide sequence: TGTGCCAGCAGCTTGGACAGGGGGAACTACGAGCAGTACTTC. Its protein is CASSLDRGNYEQYF. Drawing the rest from reference TRBV5-5 and TRBJ2-7, the complete variable domain is DAGVTQSPTHLIKTRGQQVTLRCSPISGHKSVSWYQQVLGQGPQFIFQYYEKEERGRGNFPDRFSARQFPNYSSELNVNALLLGDSALYLCASSLDRGNYEQYFGPGTRLTVT.

This clone was observed once. V and J are TRBV5-6 and TRBJ2-1; the D gene is possibly TRBD1 (8 bases). CDR3 length equals 16 residues. Trimming shortened V by 4 bases and J by 4 bases, and 18 bases separated the two germline ends. Germline V gene lookup returns CDR1 SGHDT and CDR2 YYEEEE. CDR3 sequence: CASSGEGQESYNEQFF. The DNA of the CDR3 is TGTGCCAGCAGCGGGGAGGGACAGGAGTCTTACAATGAGCAGTTCTTC.

This chain connects TRBV27 to TRBJ1-1; D gene unclear. The length of the CDR3 is 13 residues. Germline V lookup: CDR1 MNHEY, CDR2 SMNVEV (reference sequence). The V end was cut by 5 bases, the J end by 1 base, with 8 bases between. The CDR3 DNA is TGTGCCAGCAGTACCCGACAGAACACTGAAGCTTTCTTT. This sequence encodes CASSTRQNTEAFF.

The rearrangement links TRBV5-6 to TRBJ2-5; 9 nucleotides match TRBD1. CDR1 and CDR2 from the germline V gene are SGHDT and YYEEEE. The V and J ends lost 3 bases and 5 bases, in that order; junction bases with no gene match: 8. This CDR3 spans 15 amino acids. The CDR3 sequence is CASSSISDRGETQYF. CDR3 coding DNA: TGTGCCAGCAGCTCCATCTCCGACAGGGGGGAGACCCAGTACTTC.

The V and J genes are TRBV2 and TRBJ1-4; 10 nucleotides line up with TRBD1. Germline V gene lookup returns CDR1 SNHLY and CDR2 FYNNEI. The junction had 13 bases not matched to a gene; V was cut back by 7 bases and J by 8 bases. This CDR3 contains 16 residues. Here the CDR3 reads CASTEAPGTGVEKLFF. DNA for the CDR3: TGTGCCAGCACGGAGGCCCCCGGGACAGGGGTCGAAAAACTGTTTTTT.

V is TRBV7-2 and J is TRBJ1-2, with D unresolved. The V end was cut by 3 bases, the J end by 2 bases, with 16 bases between. The CDR3 sequence is 16 residues long. Germline loops: CDR1 SGHTA, CDR2 FQGNSA. The CDR3 sequence: CASSFPRSEINYGYTF. For the CDR3, the DNA is TGTGCCAGCAGCTTCCCCCGGAGCGAAATAAACTATGGCTACACCTTC.

The rearrangement joins TRBV19 to TRBJ1-1, with D possibly TRBD1 on 5 matching bases. CDR1 is LNHDA, CDR2 SQIVND, per germline (reference sequence). This CDR3 is 13 amino acids long. V was cut by 3 bases and J by 4 bases, with 9 bases left in between. CDR3 in DNA: TGTGCCAGTAGTATGGTCCAGGGCACTGAAGCTTTCTTT. This sequence encodes CASSMVQGTEAFF. The whole variable domain, remainder taken from reference TRBV19 and TRBJ1-1, is DGGITQSPKYLFRKEGQNVTLSCEQNLNHDAMYWYRQDPGQGLRLIYYSQIVNDFQKGDIAEGYSVSREKKESFPLTVTSAQKNPTAFYLCASSMVQGTEAFFGQGTRLTVV.

The J gene is TRBJ2-7, the V gene TRBV30; 9 nucleotides match TRBD1. Losses at the gene ends were 4 bases for V and 3 bases for J; bases not matched to a gene: 19. The germline V gene has CDR1 GTSNPN and CDR2 SVGIG (reference sequence). The CDR3 totals 18 residues. CDR3 bases: TGTGCCTGGAAACCCACAACCGGGACAGGGACAGAAAACTACGAGCAGTACTTC. It codes for CAWKPTTGTGTENYEQYF.

The J gene is TRBJ2-2, the V gene TRBV11-3; TRBD2 might be the D (6 bases). With 3 bases removed from V and 3 bases from J, the gap between germline ends came to 14 bases. Germline V gene data show CDR1 as SGHNT and CDR2 as YENEEA. This CDR3 has 16 amino acids. CDR3 loop: CASSFNLAPDTGELFF. CDR3 nucleotides: TGTGCCAGCAGCTTTAACCTAGCGCCAGACACCGGGGAGCTGTTTTTT.

This chain connects TRBV27 to TRBJ2-1, with a tentative D call TRBD2 (5 bases). Germline CDR1 and CDR2: MNHEY and SMNVEV (reference sequence). The CDR3 contains 16 residues. V shed 3 bases and J shed 0 bases, with 12 bases lying between them. CDR3 sequence (DNA): TGTGCCAGCAGTTTTGATAGCGAGCACTCCTACAATGAGCAGTTCTTC. This sequence encodes CASSFDSEHSYNEQFF.

This clone was picked up one time. The rearrangement uses TRBV28 and TRBJ2-1; TRBD2 matches 7 bases. This CDR3 is built from 14 residues. V dropped 5 bases and J dropped 4; count of bases not matched to a gene: 5. CDR1 is MDHEN and CDR2 is SYDVKM in the germline V gene. The DNA for the CDR3 is TGTGCCAGCAGTGATACCGGGAGGTACAATGAGCAGTTCTTC. It specifies CASSDTGRYNEQFF.

The chain joins TRBV10-1 to TRBJ2-5; 7 positions agree with TRBD1. CDR3 size: 13 residues. Trimming at V came to 8 bases and at J to 4 bases, leaving 7 bases not matched to a gene. The V gene's germline CDR1 is WNHNN and CDR2 SYGVQD (reference sequence). In DNA form, the CDR3 reads TGCGCCAGCCAGACAGGGTCAGTAGAGACCCAGTACTTC. Residues: CASQTGSVETQYF.

This chain joins TRBV27 and TRBJ1-2; TRBD1 aligns across 7 bases. The CDR3 extends over 13 amino acids. Germline trimming cut 5 bases from V and 4 bases from J; bases unmatched to any gene: 4. Germline CDR1 is MNHEY and CDR2 is SMNVEV (reference sequence). The CDR3 DNA sequence: TGTGCCAGCAGTGGGACAGCTCCCTATGGCTACACCTTC. This codes for CASSGTAPYGYTF.

The V and J genes are TRBV19 and TRBJ1-4, with D unresolved. Germline-derived CDR1 and CDR2 are LNHDA and SQIVND (reference sequence). The CDR3 extends over 14 amino acids. The V gene lost 3 bases and the J gene lost 4 bases, with 9 bases spanning the gap. The CDR3 region is CASSIKPLNEKLFF. For the CDR3, the DNA is TGTGCCAGTAGTATTAAGCCTCTTAATGAAAAACTGTTTTTT. The entire variable domain, with the rest obtained from reference TRBV19 and TRBJ1-4, is as follows: DGGITQSPKYLFRKEGQNVTLSCEQNLNHDAMYWYRQDPGQGLRLIYYSQIVNDFQKGDIAEGYSVSREKKESFPLTVTSAQKNPTAFYLCASSIKPLNEKLFFGSGTQLSVL.

The chain recombines TRBV19 with TRBJ1-2; TRBD1 aligns across 9 bases. From germline, CDR1 is LNHDA and CDR2 SQIVND (reference sequence). This CDR3 has 15 residues. Unmatched junction bases numbered 12, after V lost 5 bases and J lost 8 bases. CDR3 coding DNA: TGTGCCAGTAGTGTCCCCTCCGGGACAGGGAACGGCTACACCTTC. It encodes CASSVPSGTGNGYTF. The entire variable domain, with the rest obtained from reference TRBV19 and TRBJ1-2, is as follows: DGGITQSPKYLFRKEGQNVTLSCEQNLNHDAMYWYRQDPGQGLRLIYYSQIVNDFQKGDIAEGYSVSREKKESFPLTVTSAQKNPTAFYLCASSVPSGTGNGYTFGSGTRLTVV.

This clone appeared a single time. The chain is built from TRBV6-1 and TRBJ1-5; D might be TRBD1 (6 bases). The germline V gene has CDR1 MNHNS and CDR2 SASEGT. The CDR3 covers 15 residues. V shed 2 bases and J shed 3 bases, with 11 bases lying between them. This CDR3 is CASSEYGQPNQPQHF. The DNA of the CDR3 is TGTGCCAGCAGTGAATACGGACAGCCCAATCAGCCCCAGCATTTT.

This sequence joins TRBV9 and TRBJ1-2, with TRBD1 matching over 7 bases. The CDR3 is 15 amino acids. Germline V gene lookup returns CDR1 SGDLS and CDR2 YYNGEE. Trimming removed 3 bases from V and 6 bases from J; junction bases left unmatched: 11. The CDR3 here is CASSGGIQGTDGYTF. CDR3 in DNA: TGTGCCAGCAGCGGAGGGATCCAAGGGACAGATGGCTACACCTTC.

This chain links TRBV28 with TRBJ2-1; weak D call: TRBD2 (6 bases). V was shortened by 7 bases and J by 0 bases, with 25 bases between the two germline ends. The V gene's germline CDR1 is MDHEN and CDR2 SYDVKM. This CDR3 is built from 19 residues. CDR3 protein: CASTPPSGDSRRSYNEQFF. Written as DNA, the CDR3 is TGTGCCAGCACCCCCCCTTCGGGGGATTCGCGACGCTCCTACAATGAGCAGTTCTTC.